The present T cell receptor (beta chain) was sequenced within a study of blood T cells in healthy people across ages (dated by TCRdb to about 2015). With regard to the full study: In model experiments, roughly one uniquely barcoded TCR beta cDNA molecule per two T cells was captured by template switching. To avoid experimental bias, donors of different ages were distributed randomly across sequencing lanes. Four age groups were formed from the donors: young (average about 15 years), middle-aged (just under 40), aged (over 55) and long-lived (approximately 80). Using the same blood draw, the study looked at two additional independent replicas of 1 million unique cDNA reads for two donors, one aged 18 to 30 and the other aged 80 or older. To track age-related changes in TCR beta repertoire diversity, the study relied on deep sequencing normalized with unique cDNA molecular identifiers.

The method was 5' RACE. Sequenced on an Illumina HiSeq 2500. The second PCR ran for roughly 7 to 11 cycles and used a J-beta primer mix along with a sample-barcoded 5' primer. A template-switch 5' adaptor carrying 12 random nucleotides introduced a unique molecular identifier onto each TCR beta cDNA molecule. At least 3 million CDR3-containing paired-end reads were obtained from each sample. First-strand cDNA synthesis was performed from all RNA using the Mint cDNA synthesis kit, with priming by a TRBC-specific oligonucleotide. Following uracil-DNA glycosylase treatment, a first 18-cycle PCR with universal primers M1SS and BC2_uni_R was performed on all cDNA. In the original analysis: For normalization, 1 million high-quality reads, each with a distinct molecular identifier, were randomly selected from each sample. Instead of being binned into consensus sequences, reads with shared molecular identifiers were discarded. MiTCR, set to a Q25 quality threshold and the strictest error-elimination algorithm, was used for CDR3 identification, clonotype clustering and error correction. A nonparametric unseen species model using Euler transformation provided a lower-bound estimate of total TCR beta diversity. TCRdb ran its own pipeline on the public reads, namely fastp trimming at Q25 and MiXCR clone calling, and kept in-frame beta chains. Under each unique CDR3 protein, matching rows form one entry showing the most common genes and DNA. None of the V and J calls come from the authors' own analysis; TCRdb made them. For this sample the table gives about 1.5 million distinct CDR3 sequences, of which about 42% were detected only once. Approximately 4.1% of the sample rests with the top ten.

With respect to this clonotype: Its antigen target is currently unknown. Per-base qualities were not stored, and no clone one base away is much larger.

The roughly 37 donors, aged about 6 to 95 years, were systemically healthy Caucasian individuals from Russia. Each donor gave approximately 9.3 milliliters of peripheral blood, collected into EDTA-treated Vacutainer tubes. Ficoll-Paque density-gradient centrifugation was used to isolate PBMCs, with at least 6 million obtained per sample. Total RNA, at least 6 micrograms per sample, was extracted from PBMCs with Trizol reagent. Naive CD45RAhigh/CD27high T cell percentages were measured by flow cytometry on a PBMC aliquot from every donor. V loses 4 bases, J loses 1 base, and the germline ends lie 12 bases apart. The germline V gene (reference sequence) provides CDR1 DFQATT and CDR2 SNEGSKA. Inclusive of the bounding cysteine and phenylalanine, the CDR3 is 14 residues long. Only the CDR3 part of the read is kept: 42 bases, read in frame from the first base. Overall study outcomes, separate from this receptor: Compared with the aged group, the long-lived group had more naive CD4+ T cells, fewer expanded clones and increased TCR diversity, a pattern suggesting age selection. As age increased, observed TCR beta diversity per million T cells dropped in a roughly linear way, and a significant reduction was already evident by age about 40. Observed TCR beta diversity correlated strongly with the percentage of naive T cells measured by flow cytometry. Estimates of total diversity from one million sequenced T cells were regarded as lower bounds and underestimates. Bulk unsorted PBMC profiling prevented conclusive comparison of naive and antigen-experienced compartments. Because donor CMV infection status was unknown, age-related changes in expanded clonotypes were potentially confounded.

The TCR sequence derives from a woman under 30 in good health. Material for sequencing was blood. The chain is assembled from TRBV20-1 and TRBJ2-3; the D gene identity is not certain. The CDR3 amino acid sequence is: CSAMAFSGTDTQYF. The DNA sequence is as follows: TGCAGTGCTATGGCGTTCTCAGGCACAGATACGCAGTATTTT.